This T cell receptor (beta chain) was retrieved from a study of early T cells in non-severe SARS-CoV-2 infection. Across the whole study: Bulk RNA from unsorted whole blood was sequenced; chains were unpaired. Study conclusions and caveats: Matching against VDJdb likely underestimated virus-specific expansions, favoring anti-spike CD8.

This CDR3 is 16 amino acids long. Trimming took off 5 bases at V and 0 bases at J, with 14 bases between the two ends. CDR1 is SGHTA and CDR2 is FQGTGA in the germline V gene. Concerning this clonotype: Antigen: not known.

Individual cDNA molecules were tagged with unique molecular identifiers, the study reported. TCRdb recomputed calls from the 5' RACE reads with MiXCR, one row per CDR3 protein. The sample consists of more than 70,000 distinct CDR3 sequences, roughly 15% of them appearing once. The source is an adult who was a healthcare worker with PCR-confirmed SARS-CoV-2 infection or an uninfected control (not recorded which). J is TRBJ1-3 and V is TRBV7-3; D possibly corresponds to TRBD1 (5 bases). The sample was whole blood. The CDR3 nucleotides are TGTGCCAGCAGCATGGGACCGATGAACTCTGGAAACACCATATATTTT. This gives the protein CASSMGPMNSGNTIYF.